The clone carrying this T cell receptor (beta chain) turned up a few times. The CDR3 runs to 17 residues. V was clipped by 4 bases and J by 2 bases; unmatched bases: 13. The germline gives CDR1 SGHDT, CDR2 YYEEEE. The sample belongs to a study of T-cell reconstitution after alpha-beta-depleted transplantation in children. Unique molecular identifiers were built into the TCRbeta library. Using its own MiXCR run on the PCR reads, TCRdb lists one record per CDR3 protein. The table records about 350,000 distinct CDR3 sequences, about an eighth of them present only once. The TCR originated in a human donor who donated a stem cell graft to a child with Fanconi anemia. The source material was PBMCs, sampled from the stem cell graft. The chain carries TRBV5-6 and TRBJ2-3; 7 positions match TRBD2. The DNA of the CDR3 is TGTGCCAGCAGCACCCGGGGGGAGCATTTAAACACAGATACGCAGTATTTT. This gives the protein CASSTRGEHLNTDTQYF. The whole variable domain, remainder taken from reference TRBV5-6 and TRBJ2-3, is DAGVTQSPTHLIKTRGQQVTLRCSPKSGHDTVSWYQQALGQGPQFIFQYYEEEERQRGNFPDRFSGHQFPNYSSELNVNALLLGDSALYLCASSTRGEHLNTDTQYFGPGTRLTVL.